The following is a T cell receptor (beta chain) sequence with its context. Its antigen remains unidentified. PCR was performed using 60 Vbeta and 13 Jbeta primers. The method was immunoSEQ multiplex PCR; TCRdb's version includes in-frame clones alone and lacks a portion of them. The sample shows roughly 140,000 clones, over 60% of them seen only once. The germline V and J ends were trimmed by 11 bases and 4 bases, with 20 bases remaining between them. CDR3 length equals 14 residues. Germline V gene lookup returns CDR1 ENHRY and CDR2 SYGVKD. This sample is drawn from a study of cytomegalovirus exposure and HLA in healthy donors. Broader study findings: Reports described diagnosis of cytomegalovirus status by the classifier as highly specific and sensitive.

Source material: PBMCs. The V and J genes are TRBV10-3 and TRBJ1-1; no definite D call. The TCR originated in a young woman in good health and CMV-seropositive. In DNA, the CDR3 is TGTGCCGTAGAAGGAGAGAAGTTTGGCACTGAAGCTTTCTTT. Its translation: CAVEGEKFGTEAFF.